This is a list of T cell receptor beta chains from one sample in a study of cytomegalovirus exposure and HLA in healthy donors. TCRdb keeps only in-frame clones here, not all; method: immunoSEQ multiplex PCR. This sample carries about 58,000 clones, with approximately 2.1% going to the ten biggest clones. The sequencing sample was made of PBMCs. Source of these receptors: a woman in her late teens or twenties in good health and CMV-seronegative. Each CDR3 is given with its conserved first and last residue. The D gene is left open where the match is weak.

J | D | V | CDR3 | DNA
TRBJ2-7 | TRBD2 | TRBV20-1 | CRGGIRDEQYF | TGCAGGGGGGGGATTCGGGACGAGCAGTACTTC
TRBJ2-2 | TRBD2 | TRBV5-1 | CASSGGSDTGELFF | TGCGCCAGCAGTGGCGGGAGTGACACCGGGGAGCTGTTTTTT
TRBJ2-3 | TRBD2 | TRBV9 | CASSVAGGADTQYF | TGTGCCAGCAGCGTAGCGGGGGGGGCAGATACGCAGTATTTT
TRBJ2-3 | NA | TRBV29-1 | CSVRTRRTDTQYF | TGCAGCGTTAGGACAAGACGCACAGATACGCAGTATTTT
TRBJ1-5 | NA | TRBV5-4 | CASSLVPGGQPQHF | TGTGCCAGCAGCTTGGTCCCGGGAGGCCAGCCCCAGCATTTT
TRBJ2-7 | TRBD1 | TRBV5-1 | CASSLGTGGSSYEQYF | TGCGCCAGCAGCTTGGGGACAGGTGGGAGCTCCTACGAGCAGTACTTC
TRBJ2-1 | NA | TRBV7-9 | CASSPGRGGDEQFF | TGTGCCAGCAGCCCGGGACGAGGCGGGGATGAGCAGTTCTTC
TRBJ2-5 | TRBD1 | TRBV4-2 | CASSQDTGQARTQYF | TGTGCCAGCAGCCAAGATACGGGACAGGCTCGGACCCAGTACTTC
TRBJ1-3 | NA | TRBV5-1 | CASSLGVGGNTIYF | TGCGCCAGCAGCTTGGGGGTCGGGGGAAACACCATATATTTT
TRBJ2-3 | NA | TRBV6-6 | CASSFRGASSTDTQYF | TGTGCCAGCAGTTTTCGCGGGGCTTCTAGCACAGATACGCAGTATTTT
TRBJ1-2 | TRBD1 | TRBV10-2 | CASSYGQGGNYGYTF | TGCGCCAGCAGCTACGGACAGGGGGGGAACTATGGCTACACCTTC
TRBJ2-7 | NA | TRBV5-1 | CASSLFNTVSYEQYF | TGCGCCAGCAGCTTGTTTAATACGGTATCCTACGAGCAGTACTTC
TRBJ2-7 | TRBD1 | TRBV6-1 | CASTPGQGGYEQYF | TGTGCCAGCACCCCGGGACAGGGAGGTTACGAGCAGTACTTC
TRBJ2-1 | NA | TRBV21-1 | CASSSAGTYNEQFF | TGTGCCAGCAGCTCGGCGGGCACCTACAATGAGCAGTTCTTC
TRBJ1-1 | TRBD1 | TRBV4-1 | CASSRGQGATEAFF | TGCGCCAGCAGCCGCGGACAGGGGGCCACTGAAGCTTTCTTT
TRBJ2-7 | NA | TRBV7-2 | CASSLDSGRSTYEQYF | TGTGCCAGCAGCTTAGATAGCGGCAGGTCAACCTACGAGCAGTACTTC
TRBJ2-7 | NA | TRBV10-2 | CASGQGSVYEQYF | TGCGCCAGCGGGCAGGGATCGGTCTACGAGCAGTACTTC
TRBJ1-4 | NA | TRBV18 | CASSRKGSVEKLFF | TGTGCCAGCTCCAGAAAGGGGTCTGTAGAAAAACTGTTTTTT
TRBJ1-1 | NA | TRBV27 | CASSLLGDWTEAFF | TGTGCCAGCAGTTTATTAGGGGATTGGACTGAAGCTTTCTTT
TRBJ2-5 | NA | TRBV29-1 | CSVGVAVTQETQYF | TGCAGCGTTGGAGTAGCGGTTACCCAAGAGACCCAGTACTTC
TRBJ2-7 | NA | TRBV4-1 | CASSSYRDSEQYF | TGCGCCAGCAGCTCATACAGGGATTCCGAGCAGTACTTC
TRBJ2-5 | TRBD1 | TRBV29-1 | CSGTGDQETQYF | TGCAGTGGGACAGGCGATCAAGAGACCCAGTACTTC
TRBJ1-5 | NA | TRBV7-2 | CASSLDRVQPQHF | TGTGCCAGCAGCTTAGACAGGGTGCAGCCCCAGCATTTT
TRBJ1-2 | NA | TRBV7-9 | CASTSGAVYGYTF | TGTGCCAGCACATCAGGGGCCGTCTATGGCTACACCTTC
TRBJ2-1 | NA | TRBV5-1 | CASSLGPGGQAYNEQFF | TGCGCCAGCAGCTTGGGCCCCGGGGGGCAGGCATACAATGAGCAGTTCTTC
TRBJ2-7 | NA | TRBV7-9 | CASSSFQGGLAYEQYF | TGTGCCAGCAGCTCTTTCCAGGGGGGTCTCGCCTACGAGCAGTACTTC
TRBJ2-7 | NA | TRBV15 | CATSREVSGYEQYF | TGTGCCACCAGCAGAGAAGTGAGCGGCTACGAGCAGTACTTC
TRBJ1-1 | NA | TRBV25-1 | CASVDKQNTEAFF | TGTGCCAGTGTGGACAAGCAAAACACTGAAGCTTTCTTT
TRBJ1-5 | TRBD1 | TRBV7-2 | CASSPTGSLGQPQHF | TGTGCCAGCAGCCCGACAGGGTCCTTAGGGCAGCCCCAGCATTTT
TRBJ2-7 | NA | TRBV5-1 | CASSPGDGYEQYF | TGCGCCAGCAGCCCGGGGGACGGATACGAGCAGTACTTC
TRBJ2-2 | NA | TRBV5-1 | CASSLVGRQAVTGELFF | TGCGCCAGCAGCTTGGTCGGCCGGCAGGCAGTCACCGGGGAGCTGTTTTTT
TRBJ2-2 | NA | TRBV6-5 | CASSYSITLVGELFF | TGTGCCAGCAGTTACTCGATAACTTTGGTGGGGGAGCTGTTTTTT
TRBJ2-7 | TRBD1 | TRBV29-1 | CSVYGTGGSYEQYF | TGCAGCGTCTATGGGACAGGGGGCTCCTACGAGCAGTACTTC
TRBJ2-3 | NA | TRBV18 | CASSPGTADTQYF | TGTGCCAGCTCACCCGGGACTGCAGATACGCAGTATTTT
TRBJ2-7 | TRBD2 | TRBV2 | CASSPSGGASYEQYF | TGTGCCAGCAGTCCTAGCGGGGGGGCTTCCTACGAGCAGTACTTC
TRBJ2-2 | NA | TRBV5-1 | CASSANRPTRGGELFF | TGCGCCAGCAGCGCCAACCGCCCAACCCGGGGCGGGGAGCTGTTTTTT
TRBJ2-7 | NA | TRBV5-1 | CASSLAAGPYEQYF | TGCGCCAGCAGCTTGGCCGCCGGTCCCTACGAGCAGTACTTC
TRBJ2-3 | NA | TRBV10-1 | CASSESRDYTQYF | TGCGCCAGCAGTGAGTCGAGGGACTATACGCAGTATTTT
TRBJ1-2 | NA | TRBV13 | CASSSPSTNYGYTF | TGTGCCAGCAGCTCCCCCTCTACTAACTATGGCTACACCTTC